The TCR beta chain described here comes from a study of regulatory T cells in long-lasting Graves disease. The overall study: The study counted Graves' disease as persistent given over 5 years of antithyroid drugs and positive TSH receptor antibodies. Study results and limitations: Persistent disease preferred TRBV28, TRBJ1-2 and TRBJ2-5; new disease, TRBV20-1 and TRBJ2-1.

Notes on this clonotype: Its antigen is not known.

Time point reported: persistent/refractory GD, antithyroid drugs over 5 years with positive TRAb. Researchers made the TCR library from RNA that was extracted from PBMCs. The V segment lost 3 bases and the J segment 6 bases; nucleotides outside the gene matches: 12. The germline CDR1 and CDR2 sequences are SQVTM and ANQGSEA. This CDR3 comprises 15 residues. Both iRepertoire HTBI primers and Arm-PCR of CDR3 regions were used to build the TCR beta libraries. MiXCR, applied by TCRdb to the multiplex PCR reads, yields one record per CDR3 protein. This sample carries hundreds of thousands of distinct CDR3 sequences, 20% to 25% of them seen once, and the ten largest clones take less than 25%.

Specimen: peripheral blood mononuclear cells (PBMCs), collected when the disease was refractory, from a patient treated with antithyroid drugs. The TCR originated in a female donor with Graves disease. J is TRBJ2-7 and V is TRBV29-1, with 9 bases matching TRBD1. This CDR3 is CSVEGQGISPGEQYF. The CDR3 DNA follows: TGCAGCGTTGAGGGACAGGGAATAAGTCCGGGCGAGCAGTACTTC.